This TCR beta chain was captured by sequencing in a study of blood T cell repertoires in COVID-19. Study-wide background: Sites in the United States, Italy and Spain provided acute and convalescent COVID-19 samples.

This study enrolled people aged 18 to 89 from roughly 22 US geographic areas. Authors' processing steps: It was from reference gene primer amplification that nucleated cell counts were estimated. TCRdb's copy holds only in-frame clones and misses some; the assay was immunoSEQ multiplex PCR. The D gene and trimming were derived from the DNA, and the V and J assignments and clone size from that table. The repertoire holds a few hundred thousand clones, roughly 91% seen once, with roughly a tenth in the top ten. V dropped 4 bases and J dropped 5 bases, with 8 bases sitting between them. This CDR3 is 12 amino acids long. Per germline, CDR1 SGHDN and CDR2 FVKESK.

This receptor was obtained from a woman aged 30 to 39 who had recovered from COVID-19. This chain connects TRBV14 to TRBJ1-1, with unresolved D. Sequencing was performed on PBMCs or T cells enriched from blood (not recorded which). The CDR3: CASSLSWTEAFF. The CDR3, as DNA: TGTGCCAGCAGCCTCAGTTGGACTGAAGCTTTCTTT.